This T cell receptor beta chain was retrieved from a study of Ad26.COV2.S vaccination and SARS-CoV-2 variants. Looking at the study overall: The authors gave Ad26.COV2.S intramuscularly, either once or twice 56 days apart.

Sequencing used immunoSEQ multiplex PCR; TCRdb keeps in-frame clones, though not all of them. Of some 300,000 clones in the sample, about 82% were seen once. Treatment given: roughly 20 received Ad26.COV2.S at low or high dose, single or two shots; five or six received placebo; per-sample allocation not given. Vaccine and placebo recipients were sampled on day 63 after the first injection. This TCR came from a person aged 18 to 65 who received the Ad26.COV2.S COVID-19 vaccine or a placebo. Sequenced material: peripheral blood, taken in a trial of Ad26.COV2.S vaccine versus placebo.

CDR3 in DNA: TGTGCCACCCGAACTCATCCGGGGGGCGAAGCTTTCTTT. This encodes CATRTHPGGEAFF. The V call is TRBV27, the J call TRBJ1-1; tentative D call: TRBD1 (6 bases). The germline gives CDR1 MNHEY, CDR2 SMNVEV (reference sequence). Trimming shortened V by 10 bases and J by 8 bases, and 20 bases separated the two germline ends. The CDR3 has 13 residues.